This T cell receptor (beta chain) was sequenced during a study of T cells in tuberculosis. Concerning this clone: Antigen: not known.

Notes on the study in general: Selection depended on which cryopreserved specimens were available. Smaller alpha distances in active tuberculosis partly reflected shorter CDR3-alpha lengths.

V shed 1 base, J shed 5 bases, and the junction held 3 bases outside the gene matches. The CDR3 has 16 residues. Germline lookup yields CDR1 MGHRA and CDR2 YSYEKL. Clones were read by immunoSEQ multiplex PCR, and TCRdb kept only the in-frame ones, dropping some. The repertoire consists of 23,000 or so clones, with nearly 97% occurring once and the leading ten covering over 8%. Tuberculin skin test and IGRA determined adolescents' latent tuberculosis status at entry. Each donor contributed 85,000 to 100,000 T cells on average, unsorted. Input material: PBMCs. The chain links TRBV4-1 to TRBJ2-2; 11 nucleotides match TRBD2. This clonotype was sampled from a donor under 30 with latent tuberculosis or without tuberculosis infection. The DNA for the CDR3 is TGCGCCAGCAGCCAAGGACTAGCGGGGTCTACCGGGGAGCTGTTTTTT. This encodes CASSQGLAGSTGELFF.